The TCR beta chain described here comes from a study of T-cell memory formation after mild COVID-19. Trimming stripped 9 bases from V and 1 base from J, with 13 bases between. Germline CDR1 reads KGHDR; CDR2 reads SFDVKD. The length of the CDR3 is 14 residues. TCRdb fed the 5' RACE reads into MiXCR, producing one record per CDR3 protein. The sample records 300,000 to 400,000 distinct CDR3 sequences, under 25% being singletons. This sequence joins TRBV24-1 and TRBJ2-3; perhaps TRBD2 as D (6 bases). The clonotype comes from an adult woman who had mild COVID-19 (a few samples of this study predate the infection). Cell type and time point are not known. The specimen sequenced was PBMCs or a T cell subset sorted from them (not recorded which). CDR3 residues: CATGGVAGTDTQYF. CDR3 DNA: TGTGCCACCGGAGGGGTAGCGGGCACAGATACGCAGTATTTT.